This T cell receptor (beta chain) was sequenced for a study of T cell responses to AZD1222 COVID-19 vaccine. The CDR3 loop spans 15 amino acids. V gave up 2 bases and J gave up 2 bases; unmatched junction bases: 5. Germline assignment: CDR1 PRHDT and CDR2 FYEKMQ (reference sequence). The assay was immunoSEQ multiplex PCR, and TCRdb's table has in-frame clones only and misses some. The sample lists about 74,000 clones; around 93% were seen once. This clonotype was obtained from an adult who received the AZD1222 COVID-19 vaccine. The rearrangement links TRBV13 to TRBJ2-7; TRBD1 aligns across 8 bases. The sequences come from peripheral blood, collected 28 days after the second AZD1222 dose. In DNA, the CDR3 is TGTGCCAGCAGCTTACAGACAGGGGCAACCTACGAGCAGTACTTC. It translates to CASSLQTGATYEQYF. Together with reference TRBV13 and TRBJ2-7, the CDR3 gives the full variable domain: AAGVIQSPRHLIKEKRETATLKCYPIPRHDTVYWYQQGPGQDPQFLISFYEKMQSDKGSIPDRFSAQQFSDYHSELNMSSLELGDSALYFCASSLQTGATYEQYFGPGTRLTVT.